These 16 T cell receptor beta chains were sequenced from one sample in a study of control samples from healthy donors and cancer patients. The repertoire was sequenced with immunoSEQ multiplex PCR; TCRdb's copy has only in-frame clones and lacks some. Of about 79,000 clones listed, 80% to 95% are singletons. Sequenced: PBMCs. The receptors originated from a middle-aged woman with lung cancer.

This clone has just one count. The rearrangement links TRBV19 to TRBJ1-4; D gene uncertain. Germline lookup yields CDR1 LNHDA and CDR2 SQIVND (reference sequence). This CDR3 region has 17 residues. The V end lost 2 bases, the J end lost 1 base, and 14 bases lay between the germline ends. CDR3 residues: CASSISESLITNEKLFF. The CDR3 DNA reads as TGTGCCAGTAGTATATCAGAATCACTTATAACTAATGAAAAACTGTTTTTT.

The V gene is TRBV7-2, the J gene TRBJ2-4, with 8 bases that match TRBD1. CDR3 length: 14 residues. V lost 4 bases to trimming and J lost 3 bases; unmatched junction nucleotides: 2. CDR1 SGHTA and CDR2 FQGNSA come from the germline V gene. The DNA of the CDR3 is TGTGCCAGCAGCTCAGGGGGCATCAAAAACATTCAGTACTTC. Protein: CASSSGGIKNIQYF.

The chain carries TRBV11-3 and TRBJ1-2; D is uncertain. Germline CDR1 reads SGHNT; CDR2 reads YENEEA. CDR3 length: 17 amino acids. V was pared by 1 base and J by 6 bases, with 21 bases between. CDR3 loop: CASSLAAGLSGGHGYTF. CDR3 in DNA: TGTGCCAGCAGCTTAGCTGCCGGGTTAAGCGGTGGCCATGGCTACACCTTC. The full variable domain, rest sourced from reference TRBV11-3 and TRBJ1-2, is EAGVVQSPRYKIIEKKQPVAFWCNPISGHNTLYWYLQNLGQGPELLIRYENEEAVDDSQLPKDRFSAERLKGVDSTLKIQPAELGDSAVYLCASSLAAGLSGGHGYTFGSGTRLTVV.

V is TRBV5-1 and J is TRBJ2-5, with D unclear. The germline V and J ends were trimmed by 1 base and 5 bases, with 3 bases remaining between them. The CDR3 is made up of 11 amino acids. The germline CDR1 and CDR2 sequences are SGHRS and YFSETQ. The CDR3 protein is CASSLTETQYF. The CDR3, as DNA: TGCGCCAGCAGCTTGACGGAGACCCAGTACTTC.

The chain employs TRBV5-4 and TRBJ1-6; 9 nucleotides match TRBD1. V shed 5 bases and J 9 bases; nucleotides not matched to a gene: 9. Germline lookup yields CDR1 SGHNT and CDR2 YYREEE (reference sequence). This CDR3 has 15 amino acids. CDR3 sequence reads: CASSPGGTGSSPLHF. CDR3 DNA: TGTGCCAGCAGTCCAGGAGGGACAGGGAGTTCACCCCTCCACTTT. The variable domain in full, with the rest retrieved from reference TRBV5-4 and TRBJ1-6, is ETGVTQSPTHLIKTRGQQVTLRCSSQSGHNTVSWYQQALGQGPQFIFQYYREEENGRGNFPPRFSGLQFPNYSSELNVNALELDDSALYLCASSPGGTGSSPLHFGNGTRLTVT.

This clone was recorded once. The chain couples TRBV7-9 to TRBJ1-1, with no clear D. Trimming stripped 6 bases from V and 11 bases from J, with 13 bases between. The CDR3 has 11 residues. Germline loops: CDR1 SEHNR, CDR2 FQNEAQ (reference sequence). The DNA of the CDR3 is TGTGCCAGCAGTACTCGGGGTGAGGCTTTCTTT. Translating gives CASSTRGEAFF.

The CDR3 loop is CSASHRDLGEAFF. CDR3 in DNA: TGCAGTGCCAGTCACCGGGACTTGGGTGAAGCTTTCTTT. J is TRBJ1-1 and V is TRBV20-1, with TRBD1 as a possible D gene (5 bases). Germline CDR1 and CDR2: DFQATT and SNEGSKA (reference sequence). V dropped 6 bases and J dropped 7 bases, with 18 bases sitting between them. This CDR3 region has 13 residues.

With respect to this clone: One end of the junction does not line up with germline, which may come from a read error. The chain recombines TRBV14 with TRBJ2-7, with D uncertain. Germline CDR1 and CDR2: SGHDN and FVKESK. This CDR3 contains 15 residues. As DNA, the CDR3 is TGTGCCAGCGGCCAAACACCTTGGGATCCCTACGAGCAGTACTTC. Translated: CASGQTPWDPYEQYF.

The genes are TRBV3-1 (or the pseudogene TRBV3-2) and TRBJ1-1; 7 bases agree with TRBD1. Looked up from germline, CDR1 is LGHDT and CDR2 is YNNKEL (reference sequence). The CDR3 spans 14 residues. The V segment lost 1 base and the J segment 4 bases; nucleotides outside the gene matches: 3. The CDR3 nucleotides are TGTGCCAGCAGCCAAGGACAGGGAAGCACTGAAGCTTTCTTT. This encodes CASSQGQGSTEAFF.

The V and J genes are TRBV19 and TRBJ1-3; weak D call: TRBD1 (6 bases). The length of the CDR3 is 16 residues. V lost 5 bases to trimming and J lost 2 bases, with 16 bases between them. Looked up from germline, CDR1 is LNHDA and CDR2 is SQIVND (reference sequence). This CDR3 is CASSSSGQSPGNTIYF. In DNA form, the CDR3 reads TGTGCCAGTAGTTCCTCAGGACAGTCCCCTGGAAACACCATATATTTT. Full variable domain (rest looked up from reference TRBV19 and TRBJ1-3): DGGITQSPKYLFRKEGQNVTLSCEQNLNHDAMYWYRQDPGQGLRLIYYSQIVNDFQKGDIAEGYSVSREKKESFPLTVTSAQKNPTAFYLCASSSSGQSPGNTIYFGEGSWLTVV.

This clone was seen only once. The chain uses TRBV6-5 and TRBJ2-7, with D unclear. In germline, CDR1 is MNHEY, CDR2 SVGAGI. The CDR3 contains 13 residues. V dropped 6 bases and J dropped 0 bases, with 9 bases sitting between them. The CDR3 loop is CASSLQRSYEQYF. In DNA, the CDR3 is TGTGCCAGCAGCCTCCAACGCTCCTACGAGCAGTACTTC.

The chain uses TRBV13 and TRBJ1-6; D is unclear. V was pared by 2 bases and J by 3 bases, with 14 bases between. CDR3 length: 17 residues. Germline CDR1 reads PRHDT; CDR2 reads FYEKMQ (reference sequence). For the CDR3, the DNA is TGTGCCAGCAGCTTATGGCGTTCTGCTAACTATAATTCACCCCTCCACTTT. Its translation is CASSLWRSANYNSPLHF.

The chain combines TRBV11-3 with TRBJ2-5, with D tentatively TRBD1 or TRBD2 (5 bases each). The ends were cut back, 3 bases at V and 1 base at J, with 12 bases in the middle. The CDR3 extends over 15 amino acids. In germline, CDR1 is SGHNT, CDR2 YENEEA. DNA for the CDR3: TGTGCCAGCAGCTTGGGTGGGGGATTCCAAGAGACCCAGTACTTC. Protein: CASSLGGGFQETQYF.

The gene calls are TRBV5-1 and TRBJ1-3, with a tentative D call TRBD1 (6 bases). The CDR3 is 13 residues long. Germline assignment: CDR1 SGHRS and CDR2 YFSETQ. The V and J ends lost 4 bases and 4 bases respectively, with 9 bases between them. This CDR3 reads CASSVDRGNTIYF. CDR3 DNA sequence: TGCGCCAGCAGCGTGGACAGAGGAAACACCATATATTTT. The full variable domain, rest sourced from reference TRBV5-1 and TRBJ1-3, is KAGVTQTPRYLIKTRGQQVTLSCSPISGHRSVSWYQQTPGQGLQFLFEYFSETQRNKGNFPGRFSGRQFSNSRSEMNVSTLELGDSALYLCASSVDRGNTIYFGEGSWLTVV.

V and J are TRBV30 and TRBJ1-4; D call uncertain. This CDR3 spans 13 amino acids. Germline CDR1 is GTSNPN and CDR2 is SVGIG (reference sequence). V lost 7 bases, J lost 7 bases, and 16 bases lay in between. The DNA for the CDR3 is TGTGCCTTCTTAGTCTGGCCAACTGAAAAACTGTTTTTT. As protein: CAFLVWPTEKLFF.

CDR3 DNA sequence: TGTGCCAGCAGCCTCCGGGACCCCGCGTTAGGAAACACCATATATTTT. This codes for CASSLRDPALGNTIYF. The chain employs TRBV11-3 and TRBJ1-3; tentatively, D is TRBD1 (5 bases). V lost 5 bases and J 4 bases, leaving 18 bases between the germline ends. The CDR3 spans 16 residues. The V gene's germline CDR1 is SGHNT and CDR2 YENEEA.